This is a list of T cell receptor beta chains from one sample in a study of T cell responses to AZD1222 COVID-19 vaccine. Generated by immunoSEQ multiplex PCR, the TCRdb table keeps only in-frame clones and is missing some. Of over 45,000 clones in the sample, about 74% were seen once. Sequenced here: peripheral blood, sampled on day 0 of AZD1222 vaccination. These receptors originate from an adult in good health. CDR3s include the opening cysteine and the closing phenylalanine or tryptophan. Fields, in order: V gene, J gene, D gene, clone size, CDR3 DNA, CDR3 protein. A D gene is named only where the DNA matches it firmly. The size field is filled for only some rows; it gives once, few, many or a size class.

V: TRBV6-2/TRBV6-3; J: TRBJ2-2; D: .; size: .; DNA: TGTGCCAGCAGTCCGAACACCGGGGAGCTGTTTTTT; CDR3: CASSPNTGELFF
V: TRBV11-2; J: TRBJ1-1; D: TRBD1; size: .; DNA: TGTGCCAGCAGCCTCGGCAGGGGGCACACTGAAGCTTTCTTT; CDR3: CASSLGRGHTEAFF
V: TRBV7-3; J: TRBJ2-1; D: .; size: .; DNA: TGTGCCAGCAGCCCAGGGGCTCCCCTCAATGAGCAGTTCTTC; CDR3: CASSPGAPLNEQFF
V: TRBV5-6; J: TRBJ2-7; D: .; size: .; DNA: TGTGCCAGCAGCGTCGACCCCCGGTTAGCGGCCGCCCACGAGCAGTACTTC; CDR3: CASSVDPRLAAAHEQYF
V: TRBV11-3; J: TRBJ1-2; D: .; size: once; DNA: TGTGCCAGCAGCTTAGGTGGTGCTGGCTACACCTTC; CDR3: CASSLGGAGYTF
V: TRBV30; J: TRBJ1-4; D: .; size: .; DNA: TGTGCCTATATCCAGGGGACCTTCGGTGAAAAACTGTTTTTT; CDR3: CAYIQGTFGEKLFF
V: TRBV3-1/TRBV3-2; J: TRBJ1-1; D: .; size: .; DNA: TGTGCCAGCAGCCAAGGGGGGAGTCAGAGGAACACTGAAGCTTTCTTT; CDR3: CASSQGGSQRNTEAFF
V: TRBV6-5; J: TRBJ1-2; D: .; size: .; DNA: TGTGCCAGCAGTTTCGAGGGGAACTATGGCTACACCTTC; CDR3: CASSFEGNYGYTF
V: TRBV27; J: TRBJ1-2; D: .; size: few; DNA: TGTGCCAGCAGTTTAAGTGGGGGTCTCGGCTACACCTTC; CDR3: CASSLSGGLGYTF
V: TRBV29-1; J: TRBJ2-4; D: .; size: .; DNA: TGCAGCGTTGTAGGGGAGAAGGGCCAAAACATTCAGTACTTC; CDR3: CSVVGEKGQNIQYF
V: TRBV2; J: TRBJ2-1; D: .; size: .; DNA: TGTGCCAGCAGTGACGAGGCGGGTTATGAGCAGTTCTTC; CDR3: CASSDEAGYEQFF
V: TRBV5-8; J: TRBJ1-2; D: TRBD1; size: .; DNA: TGTGCCAGCACCAAGGGGGCAGCCCTCAACTATGGCTACACCTTC; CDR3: CASTKGAALNYGYTF
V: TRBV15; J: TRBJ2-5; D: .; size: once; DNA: TGTGCCACCAGCACGTACAGGGGAGGTAATCGAGAGACCCAGTACTTC; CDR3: CATSTYRGGNRETQYF
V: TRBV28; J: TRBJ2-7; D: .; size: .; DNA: TGTGCCAGCAGTTTAAACGGGCCCCATAGCGAGCAGTACTTC; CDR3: CASSLNGPHSEQYF
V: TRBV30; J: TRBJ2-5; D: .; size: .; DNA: TGTGCCTGGAGTGTACAGGGCGGGGAGACCCAGTACTTC; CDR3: CAWSVQGGETQYF
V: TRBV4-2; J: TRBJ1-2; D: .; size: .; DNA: TGTGCCAGCAGCCACGATTGGATGACGGCCGGAGACTCTCAATTTTTCTTC; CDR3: CASSHDWMTAGDSQFFF
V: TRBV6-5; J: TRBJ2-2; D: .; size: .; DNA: TGTGCCAGCAGTTACGTGGGAGGGGGCACCGGGGAGCTGTTTTTT; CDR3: CASSYVGGGTGELFF
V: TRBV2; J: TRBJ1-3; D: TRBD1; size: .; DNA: TGTGCCAGTCACAGGGGTGACGGAAACACCATATATTTT; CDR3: CASHRGDGNTIYF
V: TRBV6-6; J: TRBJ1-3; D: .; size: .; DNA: TGTGCCAGCAGTCTCCTGGGAGGGGACACCGGAAACACCATATATTTT; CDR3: CASSLLGGDTGNTIYF
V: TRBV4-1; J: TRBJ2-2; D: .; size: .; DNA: TGCGCCAGCAGCCAAGAAGGCGGCCTTGGCGGGGAGCTGTTTTTT; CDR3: CASSQEGGLGGELFF
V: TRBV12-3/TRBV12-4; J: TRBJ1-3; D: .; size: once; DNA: TGTGCCAGCACCCGGGACGTCGGGAACACCATATATTTT; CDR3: CASTRDVGNTIYF
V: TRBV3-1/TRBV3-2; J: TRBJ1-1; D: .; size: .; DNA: TGTGCCAGCAGCCGAGACTCGTTTGGGCTGAACACTGAAGCTTTCTTT; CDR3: CASSRDSFGLNTEAFF
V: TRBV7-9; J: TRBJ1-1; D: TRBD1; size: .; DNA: TGTGCCAGCAGCTTACAGGGGGCTAGCACTGAAGCTTTCTTT; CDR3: CASSLQGASTEAFF
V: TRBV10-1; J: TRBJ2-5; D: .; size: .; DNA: TGCGCCAGCAGTGAGTCGATGGGGGTAGAGACCCAGTACTTC; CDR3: CASSESMGVETQYF
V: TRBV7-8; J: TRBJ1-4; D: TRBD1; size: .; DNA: TGTGCCAGCAGCTTAGGACCGGGACAGGGGTTTGAAAAACTGTTTTTT; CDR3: CASSLGPGQGFEKLFF
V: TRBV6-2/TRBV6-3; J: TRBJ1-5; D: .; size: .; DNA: TGTGCCAGCAGTCAGCTAGGTGGGCAAAATCAGCCCCAGCATTTT; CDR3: CASSQLGGQNQPQHF
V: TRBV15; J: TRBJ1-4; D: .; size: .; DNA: TGTGCCACCAGCCCGGGTGGAGGGACGGGGGAAAAACTGTTTTTT; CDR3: CATSPGGGTGEKLFF
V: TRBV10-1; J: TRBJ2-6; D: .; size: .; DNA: TGCGCCAGCAGTGAGTCGGCGGTCTCTGGGGCCAACGTCCTGACTTTC; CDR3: CASSESAVSGANVLTF
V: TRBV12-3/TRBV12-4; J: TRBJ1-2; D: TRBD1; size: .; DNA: TGTGCCAGCACCTCCTTAGGGGGCGGGGGCTACACCTTC; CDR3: CASTSLGGGGYTF
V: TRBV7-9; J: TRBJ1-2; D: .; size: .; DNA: TGTGCCAGCAGCAAAGGCGGGATCTATGGCTACACCTTC; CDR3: CASSKGGIYGYTF
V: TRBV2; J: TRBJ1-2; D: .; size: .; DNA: TGTGCCAGCACGTCCCAGGGTGGAAACTATGGCTACACCTTC; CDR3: CASTSQGGNYGYTF
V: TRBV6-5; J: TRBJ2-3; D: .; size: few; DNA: TGTGCCAGCAGTTCTCCTTGGACGGCCACAGATACGCAGTATTTT; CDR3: CASSSPWTATDTQYF
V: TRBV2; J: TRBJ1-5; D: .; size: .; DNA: TGTGCCAGCAGTGAAGCAAAAGGACACCAGCATTTT; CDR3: CASSEAKGHQHF
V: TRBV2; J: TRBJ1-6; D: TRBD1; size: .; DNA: TGTGCCAGCAGGACAGGGGGCCCCTATAATTCACCCCTCCACTTT; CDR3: CASRTGGPYNSPLHF
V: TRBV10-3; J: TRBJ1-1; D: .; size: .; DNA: TGTGCCATCGGGCGTCAGGTCTCGGACACTGAAGCTTTCTTT; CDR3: CAIGRQVSDTEAFF
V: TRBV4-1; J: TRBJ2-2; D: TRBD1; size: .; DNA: TGCGCCAGCAGCCAAGTCCCGGGACAGGGTGAGGAGCTGTTTTTT; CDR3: CASSQVPGQGEELFF
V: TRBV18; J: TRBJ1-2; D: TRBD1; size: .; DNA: TGTGCCAGCTCACCTCGGACAGGGGTTAGCTATGGCTACACCTTC; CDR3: CASSPRTGVSYGYTF
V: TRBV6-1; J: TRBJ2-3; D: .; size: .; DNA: TGTGCCAGCAGTGAAGCGGGGAGGAGCACAGATACGCAGTATTTT; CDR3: CASSEAGRSTDTQYF
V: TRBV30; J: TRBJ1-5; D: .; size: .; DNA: TGTGCCTGGAGTGTGTCCGGGGGCAATCAGCCCCAGCATTTT; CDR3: CAWSVSGGNQPQHF
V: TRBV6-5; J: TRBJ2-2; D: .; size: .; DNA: TGTGCCAGCAGTCCCGGACAGGGAGGGGGCGGGGAGCTGTTTTTT; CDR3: CASSPGQGGGGELFF
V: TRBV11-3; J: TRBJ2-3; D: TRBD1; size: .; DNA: TGTGCCAGCAGCTTGGGACAGGGGTCAGATACGCAGTATTTT; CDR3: CASSLGQGSDTQYF
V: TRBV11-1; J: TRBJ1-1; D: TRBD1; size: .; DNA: TGTGCCAGCAGCAGGACAGGGGGTCGGATGAACACTGAAGCTTTCTTT; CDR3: CASSRTGGRMNTEAFF
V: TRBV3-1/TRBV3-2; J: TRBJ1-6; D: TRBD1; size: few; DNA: TGTGCCAGCAGCCACTCCGGACAGGGAGGTAATTCACCCCTCCACTTT; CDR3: CASSHSGQGGNSPLHF
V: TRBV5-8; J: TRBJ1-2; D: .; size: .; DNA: TGTGCCAGCAGCCCTAGCTATGGCTACACCTTC; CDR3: CASSPSYGYTF
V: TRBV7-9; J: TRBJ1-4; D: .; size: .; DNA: TGTGCCAGCAGCTTAGTCGGTCCGGGAGAAAAACTGTTTTTT; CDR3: CASSLVGPGEKLFF
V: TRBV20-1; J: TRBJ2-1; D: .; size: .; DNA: TGCAGTGCTAAGACTATTAAAGAGCAGTTCTTC; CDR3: CSAKTIKEQFF
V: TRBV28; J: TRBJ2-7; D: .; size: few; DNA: TGTGCCAGTGGGACGGGTGCAAGCGAGCAGTACTTC; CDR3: CASGTGASEQYF
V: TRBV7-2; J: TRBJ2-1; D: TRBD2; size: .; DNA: TGTGCCAGCAGCTTAGGTGGGTCGCGGGAGTATGAGCAGTTCTTC; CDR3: CASSLGGSREYEQFF
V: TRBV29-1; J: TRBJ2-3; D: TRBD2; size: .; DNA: TGCAGCTCGGGGGGGCTAGCGGGACTAAGCACAGATACGCAGTATTTT; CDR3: CSSGGLAGLSTDTQYF
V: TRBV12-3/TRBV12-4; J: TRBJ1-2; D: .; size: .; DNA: TGTGCCAGCAGTTGGACACCCGGCGGCTACACCTTC; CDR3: CASSWTPGGYTF
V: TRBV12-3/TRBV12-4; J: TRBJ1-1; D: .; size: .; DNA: TGTGCCAGCACCCCGAGCCAGAACACTGAAGCTTTCTTT; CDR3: CASTPSQNTEAFF
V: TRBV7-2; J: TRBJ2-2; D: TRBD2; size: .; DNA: TGTGCCAGCAGCCCATACACTAGCGGGATTTTCACCGGGGAGCTGTTTTTT; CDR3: CASSPYTSGIFTGELFF
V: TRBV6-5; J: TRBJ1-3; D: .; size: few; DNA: TGTGCCAGCAGTTACAACGGGGGATCTTACGGAAACACCATATATTTT; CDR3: CASSYNGGSYGNTIYF
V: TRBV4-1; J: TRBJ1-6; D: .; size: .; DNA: TGCGCCAGCAGCCGTGGGAGTCCTTATAATTCACCCCTCCACTTT; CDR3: CASSRGSPYNSPLHF
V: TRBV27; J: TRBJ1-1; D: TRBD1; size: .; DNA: TGTGCCAGCAGTAAGGGACAGGTCCCCACTGAAGCTTTCTTT; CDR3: CASSKGQVPTEAFF
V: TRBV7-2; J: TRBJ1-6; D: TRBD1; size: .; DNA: TGTGCCAGCAGCCCCGGACAGGGCGTACTTTATTCACCCCTCCACTTT; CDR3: CASSPGQGVLYSPLHF
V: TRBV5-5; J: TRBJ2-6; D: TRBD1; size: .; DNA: TGTGCCAGCAGCTCCTCCGGGACAGGGTCCGGGGCCAACGTCCTGACTTTC; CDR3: CASSSSGTGSGANVLTF